Presented here are 24 T cell receptor beta chains from one specimen sequenced in a study of cytomegalovirus exposure and HLA in healthy donors (dated 2017 in TCRdb). Library prep was done by the immunoSEQ multiplex PCR assay. A mixture of 60 forward primers for TCR Vbeta segments and 13 reverse primers for TCR Jbeta segments was used in the multiplex PCR. TCRdb's version of the immuneACCESS table is confined to in-frame rearrangements and falls short of the full clone set. An unresolved V gene accounts for under half of the shortfall where checked; the remainder is of unknown origin. This sample holds around 200,000 clones; roughly 91% were observed only once. The ten biggest clones cover roughly 0.99% of the sample. Sequenced material: PBMCs. These receptor sequences come from a woman aged 18 to 35 in good health and CMV-seronegative.

V usage is TRBV4-3 and J usage is TRBJ2-1, with 9 bases lining up with TRBD2. The CDR3 consists of 18 residues. J lost 6 bases, V lost 3 bases, and 15 bases had no gene match. The germline CDR1 and CDR2 sequences are LGHNA and YSLEER. The CDR3 coding sequence is TGCGCCAGCAGCCACTTAGCGGGAGACCGTGCGGGCGCCAATGAGCAGTTCTTC. Translated: CASSHLAGDRAGANEQFF.

The chain uses TRBV7-6 and TRBJ1-3; perhaps TRBD1 as D (5 bases). The CDR3 sequence is 15 residues long. The germline V gene has CDR1 SGHVS and CDR2 FNYEAQ. Trimming shortened V by 1 base and J by 0 bases, and 7 bases separated the two germline ends. The CDR3, as DNA: TGTGCCAGCAGCTTAGAAGACAGCTCTGGAAACACCATATATTTT. Encoded protein: CASSLEDSSGNTIYF.

The V gene is TRBV11-2, the J gene TRBJ1-2; possibly TRBD1 for D (6 bases). Germline CDR1 SGHAT, CDR2 FQNNGV. With 4 bases removed from V and 3 bases from J, the gap between germline ends came to 9 bases. The CDR3 covers 13 residues. The CDR3 sequence: CASSSTGYYGYTF. The CDR3 DNA sequence: TGTGCCAGCAGCTCCACAGGGTACTATGGCTACACCTTC.

The chain links TRBV18 to TRBJ1-2; a weak D match, TRBD1 (5 bases). There are 15 residues in the CDR3. Trimming removed 6 bases at V and 7 bases at J, with 21 bases between. Germline values: CDR1 KGHSH, CDR2 LQKENI. In DNA form, the CDR3 reads TGTGCCAGCTCCAACTCTCTATACGGGCAGGGTGGCTACACCTTC. As protein: CASSNSLYGQGGYTF.

J is TRBJ1-1 and V is TRBV27, with 7 bases matching TRBD1. The CDR3 extends over 20 amino acids. CDR1 and CDR2 from the germline V gene are MNHEY and SMNVEV (reference sequence). Unmatched junction bases numbered 20, after V lost 4 bases and J lost 0 bases. The CDR3 nucleotides read TGTGCCAGCAGTTCAAAGGGAAAGGGAAGACAGGGCGCAATGAACACTGAAGCTTTCTTT. Amino acid sequence: CASSSKGKGRQGAMNTEAFF.

The rearrangement uses TRBV4-2 and TRBJ2-1, with unresolved D. The CDR3 runs to 11 residues. Trimming stripped 5 bases from V and 9 bases from J, with 8 bases between. Germline V gives CDR1 LGHNA, CDR2 YNFKEQ. CDR3 DNA sequence: TGTGCCAGCAGCGCCCTCAGTGAGCAGTTCTTC. This codes for CASSALSEQFF.

This clone was detected once. The V call is TRBV6-6, the J call TRBJ1-1, with 9 nucleotides matching TRBD1. CDR1 MNHNY and CDR2 SVGAGI come from the germline V gene (reference sequence). Trimming removed 2 bases from V and 4 bases from J; junction bases left unmatched: 2. The CDR3 loop spans 14 amino acids. The CDR3 DNA sequence: TGTGCCAGCAGTTACGAGACAGGGGGCACTGAAGCTTTCTTT. It translates to CASSYETGGTEAFF.

V usage is TRBV5-5 and J usage is TRBJ1-1; perhaps TRBD1 as D (6 bases). The V gene lost 0 bases and the J gene lost 3 bases, with 6 bases spanning the gap. The CDR3 sequence is 13 residues long. Germline V gene lookup returns CDR1 SGHKS and CDR2 YYEKEE (reference sequence). The CDR3 DNA follows: TGTGCCAGCAGCTTGGCAGGGGACACTGAAGCTTTCTTT. Its translation is CASSLAGDTEAFF.

This clone appeared a single time. The genes are TRBV18 and TRBJ2-7, with TRBD1 matching 8 bases. CDR3 length: 15 residues. The V gene's germline CDR1 is KGHSH and CDR2 LQKENI. V was pared by 6 bases and J by 5 bases, with 12 bases of the junction left unmatched. The CDR3: CASSTGVGGLDEQYF. The CDR3, as DNA: TGTGCCAGCTCGACAGGGGTAGGCGGCCTCGACGAGCAGTACTTC.

The V and J genes are TRBV30 and TRBJ1-2; D uncertain. Germline V CDR1 and CDR2: GTSNPN, SVGIG (reference sequence). CDR3 size: 11 residues. V was cut by 0 bases and J by 8 bases, with 7 bases left in between. CDR3: CAWSVGAGYTF. The CDR3, as DNA: TGTGCCTGGAGTGTAGGAGCAGGCTACACCTTC. Full variable domain (outside the CDR3, taken from reference TRBV30 and TRBJ1-2): SQTIHQWPATLVQPVGSPLSLECTVEGTSNPNLYWYRQAAGRGLQLLFYSVGIGQISSEVPQNLSASRPQDRQFILSSKKLLLSDSGFYLCAWSVGAGYTFGSGTRLTVV.

The chain carries TRBV9 and TRBJ1-4; D is perhaps TRBD1 (6 bases). V lost 3 bases to trimming and J lost 6 bases, with 12 bases between them. CDR3 length: 14 residues. Germline CDR1 reads SGDLS; CDR2 reads YYNGEE. CDR3 nucleotides: TGTGCCAGCAGCGCTGAAAACAGGGATGAAAAACTGTTTTTT. Protein: CASSAENRDEKLFF. The full variable domain, with the rest looked up from reference TRBV9 and TRBJ1-4, is DSGVTQTPKHLITATGQRVTLRCSPRSGDLSVYWYQQSLDQGLQFLIQYYNGEERAKGNILERFSAQQFPDLHSELNLSSLELGDSALYFCASSAENRDEKLFFGSGTQLSVL.

This chain uses TRBV6-5 with TRBJ1-3; D possibly corresponds to TRBD1 (5 bases). The V gene's germline CDR1 is MNHEY and CDR2 SVGAGI. Deletions cut 0 bases from V and 2 bases from J, with 11 bases between. This CDR3 spans 16 amino acids. The DNA for the CDR3 is TGTGCCAGCAGTTACTCAGGGGTGGGAACTGGAAACACCATATATTTT. Protein sequence: CASSYSGVGTGNTIYF.

V usage is TRBV29-1 and J usage is TRBJ2-5; D is perhaps TRBD2 (7 bases). Germline CDR1 is SQVTM and CDR2 is ANQGSEA. The V end lost 0 bases, the J end lost 1 base, and 9 bases lay between the germline ends. The CDR3 sequence is 14 residues long. The CDR3 sequence is CSVEERGGQETQYF. CDR3 coding DNA: TGCAGCGTTGAAGAAAGGGGGGGCCAAGAGACCCAGTACTTC.

The rearrangement uses TRBV27 and TRBJ1-1; 8 bases align to TRBD1. With V trimmed by 3 bases and J by 5 bases, 11 bases remained unmatched. Germline V gene sequence: CDR1 MNHEY, CDR2 SMNVEV (reference sequence). The CDR3 loop spans 16 amino acids. The CDR3 spells CASSLGQVHPETEAFF. CDR3 nucleotide sequence: TGTGCCAGCAGTTTGGGACAGGTCCATCCGGAGACTGAAGCTTTCTTT.

The chain carries TRBV4-1 and TRBJ2-7; 9 nucleotides line up with TRBD2. Unmatched junction bases numbered 5, after V lost 2 bases and J lost 3 bases. This CDR3 has 15 residues. Germline assignment: CDR1 MGHRA and CDR2 YSYEKL. The CDR3 is CASSQRASGIYEQYF. CDR3 nucleotide sequence: TGCGCCAGCAGCCAACGAGCTAGCGGGATCTACGAGCAGTACTTC.

As DNA, the CDR3 is TGTGCCAGCAGCCTACAGGGAATGGGCAATCAGCCCCAGCATTTT. Its translation is CASSLQGMGNQPQHF. The chain links TRBV6-5 to TRBJ1-5; a weak D match, TRBD1 (6 bases). The CDR3 consists of 15 residues. Germline CDR1 MNHEY, CDR2 SVGAGI. Deletions cut 6 bases from V and 2 bases from J, with 14 bases between.

The chain joins TRBV4-2 to TRBJ2-2; TRBD2 agrees at 9 bases. Looked up from germline, CDR1 is LGHNA and CDR2 is YNFKEQ. The CDR3 runs to 15 residues. V dropped 0 bases and J dropped 4; count of bases not matched to a gene: 0. In nucleotides, the CDR3 is TGTGCCAGCAGCCAAGAGGGACTAGCCACCGGGGAGCTGTTTTTT. This translates into CASSQEGLATGELFF.

The chain uses TRBV13 and TRBJ1-1; 7 bases align to TRBD1. This CDR3 has 16 amino acids. CDR1 is PRHDT, CDR2 FYEKMQ, per germline (reference sequence). Unmatched junction bases numbered 6, after V lost 1 base and J lost 1 base. The CDR3 region is CASSLAQGGWNTEAFF. The DNA of the CDR3 is TGTGCCAGCAGCTTAGCTCAGGGGGGCTGGAACACTGAAGCTTTCTTT.

This sequence joins TRBV7-8 and TRBJ1-2, with 9 positions matching TRBD1. Trimming removed 6 bases from V and 2 bases from J; junction bases left unmatched: 7. The CDR3 is 15 residues long. From germline, CDR1 is SGHVS and CDR2 FQNEAQ. The CDR3 nucleotides are TGTGCCAGCAGGGGGGTGGGGACAGGGAACTATGGCTACACCTTC. This sequence encodes CASRGVGTGNYGYTF.

The chain recombines TRBV6-5 with TRBJ1-3; 7 positions agree with TRBD1. The CDR3 runs 15 residues. Looked up from germline, CDR1 is MNHEY and CDR2 is SVGAGI. The V gene end was trimmed by 6 bases and the J gene end by 0 bases; junction bases not matched to a gene: 5. CDR3 sequence (DNA): TGTGCCAGCAGCTATGGGACAGTCTCTGGAAACACCATATATTTT. Its protein is CASSYGTVSGNTIYF.

The V gene is TRBV6-5, the J gene TRBJ2-1; D is unclear. Trimming pared 0 bases from V and 8 bases from J, leaving 8 bases between. The CDR3 is 13 residues long. Germline CDR1 reads MNHEY; CDR2 reads SVGAGI. CDR3 DNA sequence: TGTGCCAGCAGTTACTCGGGCCCCCATGAGCAGTTCTTC. Its translation: CASSYSGPHEQFF.

The V gene is TRBV7-2, the J gene TRBJ2-7; TRBD2 matches 7 bases. The CDR3 has 17 residues. With 0 bases clipped from V and 3 bases from J, the junction kept 11 bases outside the gene matches. Germline-derived CDR1 and CDR2 are SGHTA and FQGNSA. The CDR3: CASSLATGGTKHYEQYF. The CDR3 DNA reads as TGTGCCAGCAGCTTAGCGACGGGTGGGACTAAGCACTACGAGCAGTACTTC.

The J gene is TRBJ2-7, the V gene TRBV4-3; the match to TRBD2 covers 9 bases. CDR3 length equals 18 residues. Germline V gives CDR1 LGHNA, CDR2 YSLEER. Trimming removed 0 bases from V and 4 bases from J; junction bases left unmatched: 13. The CDR3 protein is CASSQDRSSGVPLYEQYF. The CDR3 nucleotides are TGCGCCAGCAGCCAAGATAGGTCTAGCGGGGTCCCTCTTTACGAGCAGTACTTC.

This rearrangement joins TRBV14 to TRBJ2-7, with D possibly being TRBD2 (6 bases). Trimming pared 0 bases from V and 6 bases from J, leaving 15 bases between. Germline loops: CDR1 SGHDN, CDR2 FVKESK. The CDR3 consists of 15 residues. CDR3 DNA sequence: TGTGCCAGCAGCCAAGAGTGGAGGGCGCGGGGCGAGCAGTACTTC. Amino acid sequence: CASSQEWRARGEQYF. Full variable domain (rest looked up from reference TRBV14 and TRBJ2-7): EAGVTQFPSHSVIEKGQTVTLRCDPISGHDNLYWYRRVMGKEIKFLLHFVKESKQDESGMPNNRFLAERTGGTYSTLKVQPAELEDSGVYFCASSQEWRARGEQYFGPGTRLTVT.